Below, 14 T cell receptor beta chains from the same sample are listed, as sequenced in a study of control samples from healthy donors and cancer patients. The table came from immunoSEQ multiplex PCR; TCRdb's copy has only in-frame clones and leaves some out. The sample holds roughly 130,000 clones; roughly 90% are singletons and the top ten take roughly 8.8%. Sequencing input: blood. The source of these receptors is a young man in good health.

The chain is built from TRBV11-2 and TRBJ1-6, with 7 bases matching TRBD1. J was trimmed by 4 bases and V by 2 bases; bases with no gene match: 8. CDR1 and CDR2 from the germline V gene are SGHAT and FQNNGV. This CDR3 spans 17 amino acids. CDR3 bases: TGTGCCAGCAGCTTATCGACAGGGACCCCTTATAATTCACCCCTCCACTTT. Its translation is CASSLSTGTPYNSPLHF.

This sequence joins TRBV5-1 and TRBJ1-1; D is ambiguous. The V and J ends lost 5 bases and 4 bases respectively, with 15 bases between them. The CDR3 spans 14 residues. Germline CDR1 is SGHRS and CDR2 is YFSETQ. The CDR3 sequence: CASRDPQGSTEAFF. CDR3 sequence (DNA): TGCGCCAGCAGGGACCCCCAAGGCAGCACTGAAGCTTTCTTT.

The gene calls are TRBV9 and TRBJ2-7, with 7 bases fitting TRBD1. CDR1 SGDLS and CDR2 YYNGEE come from the germline V gene. This CDR3 region has 14 residues. V lost 3 bases, J lost 1 base, and 4 bases stayed unmatched. The CDR3 DNA is TGTGCCAGCAGCGCTCTGGACAGGTCCTACGAGCAGTACTTC. Translating it yields CASSALDRSYEQYF. Supplemented by reference TRBV9 and TRBJ2-7, the full variable domain reads DSGVTQTPKHLITATGQRVTLRCSPRSGDLSVYWYQQSLDQGLQFLIQYYNGEERAKGNILERFSAQQFPDLHSELNLSSLELGDSALYFCASSALDRSYEQYFGPGTRLTVT.

The CDR3 region is CASSSLTGSGVEQYF. In DNA form, the CDR3 reads TGTGCCAGCAGCTCCCTCACAGGGAGTGGTGTCGAGCAGTACTTC. The V and J genes are TRBV11-2 and TRBJ2-7; maybe TRBD1 (6 bases). This CDR3 contains 15 residues. Trimming removed 4 bases from V and 6 bases from J, with 19 bases in between. Per germline, CDR1 SGHAT and CDR2 FQNNGV.

The CDR3 DNA is TGTGCCACCCGCGGGGGCAATATGAACACTGAAGCTTTCTTT. Protein product: CATRGGNMNTEAFF. The chain links TRBV19 to TRBJ1-1; tentatively, D is TRBD1 (6 bases). This CDR3 region has 14 residues. The V gene lost 10 bases and the J gene lost 0 bases, with 15 bases spanning the gap. Germline V CDR1 and CDR2: LNHDA, SQIVND (reference sequence).

In DNA form, the CDR3 reads TGTGCTAGTGCCCTGCCCCGTACCTACGCCTACGAGCAGTACTTC. Amino acids: CASALPRTYAYEQYF. The V gene is TRBV12-5, the J gene TRBJ2-7; no definite D call. Trimming cost V 7 bases and J 2 bases, with 18 bases left between them. Per the germline V gene, CDR1 is LGHNT and CDR2 is FRNRAP. The CDR3 contains 15 residues.

The V and J genes are TRBV10-3 and TRBJ2-7; no clear D gene. CDR3 length: 13 amino acids. Germline values: CDR1 ENHRY, CDR2 SYGVKD. Between the trimmed V and J ends, which lost 8 bases and 1 base, there was a span of 12 bases. This CDR3 reads CAIRTGRSYEQYF. The CDR3 DNA sequence: TGTGCCATCCGGACCGGCAGATCCTACGAGCAGTACTTC.

In nucleotides, the CDR3 is TGCAGCCCAGGGTTCATCTATGGCTACACCTTC. It codes for CSPGFIYGYTF. The chain couples TRBV20-1 to TRBJ1-2, with a weak D call TRBD1 (5 bases). CDR1 and CDR2 (germline): DFQATT, SNEGSKA (reference sequence). The CDR3 has 11 amino acids.

The chain couples TRBV4-1 to TRBJ2-7; D perhaps matches TRBD1 (7 bases). CDR1 is MGHRA, CDR2 YSYEKL, per germline. V lost 4 bases to trimming and J lost 1 base, with 14 bases between them. The CDR3 length is 15 residues. The DNA of the CDR3 is TGCGCCAGCAGCCGAGGAGGGGGCGGTTCCTACGAGCAGTACTTC. As protein: CASSRGGGGSYEQYF.

Turning to this clone: Other DNA sequences in the sample encode the same CDR3. This sequence joins TRBV4-1 and TRBJ2-3; 9 bases line up with TRBD2. The CDR3 covers 15 residues. V lost 0 bases and J lost 5; bases outside the gene matches: 3. CDR1 is MGHRA and CDR2 is YSYEKL in the germline V gene. Written as DNA, the CDR3 is TGCGCCAGCAGCCAAGACTCTAGCGGGGTAGATACGCAGTATTTT. Translation: CASSQDSSGVDTQYF.

The chain is built from TRBV27 and TRBJ1-1, with TRBD1 as a possible D gene (6 bases). Per germline, CDR1 MNHEY and CDR2 SMNVEV (reference sequence). The V and J ends lost 2 bases and 2 bases respectively, with 9 bases between them. The CDR3 loop spans 14 amino acids. DNA for the CDR3: TGTGCCAGCAGTTTAGGGGGGCCCAACACTGAAGCTTTCTTT. Residues: CASSLGGPNTEAFF.

The CDR3 coding sequence is TGTGCCTGGAGTCCCGGATGGGGTGAAAAACTGTTTTTT. It is translated as CAWSPGWGEKLFF. The chain combines TRBV30 with TRBJ1-4; no clear D gene. The CDR3 consists of 13 residues. Germline CDR1 GTSNPN, CDR2 SVGIG (reference sequence). With 2 bases removed from V and 7 bases from J, the gap between germline ends came to 11 bases.

This chain links TRBV5-1 with TRBJ2-3; 10 bases match TRBD2. Unmatched junction bases numbered 1, after V lost 2 bases and J lost 1 base. This CDR3 has 15 residues. From germline, CDR1 is SGHRS and CDR2 YFSETQ. The CDR3 is CASSFGTSGTDTQYF. The CDR3 bases are TGCGCCAGCAGCTTCGGGACTAGCGGCACAGATACGCAGTATTTT.

The gene calls are TRBV10-3 and TRBJ1-6; D perhaps matches TRBD1 (6 bases). Germline loops: CDR1 ENHRY, CDR2 SYGVKD. Between the trimmed V and J ends, which lost 3 bases and 4 bases, there was a span of 7 bases. The CDR3 runs 14 residues. The CDR3 sequence: CAISEGQYNSPLHF. In nucleotides, the CDR3 is TGTGCCATCAGTGAAGGACAGTATAATTCACCCCTCCACTTT.